These T cell receptor beta chains were read from a single sample in a study of technical replicates of blood from a few donors. The table came from immunoSEQ multiplex PCR; TCRdb's copy has only in-frame clones and leaves some out. The sample holds more than 9,500 clones, 93% seen once. Sequencing input: PBMCs. These receptors originate from a human donor in good health. CDR3s include the opening cysteine and the closing phenylalanine or tryptophan. A D gene is named only where the DNA matches it firmly. Part of the rows lack a size; the others show once, few, many or a class for expanded clones.

D | J | V | size | CDR3 | DNA
. | TRBJ2-7 | TRBV2 | . | CASNVDSASYEQYF | TGTGCCAGCAATGTCGACTCAGCCTCCTACGAGCAGTACTTC
TRBD1 | TRBJ2-2 | TRBV18 | . | CASSPDRANTGELFF | TGTGCCAGCTCACCAGACAGGGCGAACACCGGGGAGCTGTTTTTT
. | TRBJ1-5 | TRBV21-1 | . | CASSKWGQFLPQHF | TGTGCCAGCAGCAAATGGGGGCAGTTCCTTCCCCAGCATTTT
. | TRBJ2-1 | TRBV11-3 | . | CASSLDLYNEQFF | TGTGCCAGCAGCTTAGATCTTTACAATGAGCAGTTCTTC
. | TRBJ2-5 | TRBV7-2 | . | CASSPSDTGETQYF | TGTGCCAGCAGCCCTTCGGACACCGGGGAGACCCAGTACTTC
. | TRBJ1-3 | TRBV28 | . | CASIEASLSGNTIYF | TGTGCCAGCATCGAGGCCAGTCTATCTGGAAACACCATATATTTT
. | TRBJ2-2 | TRBV10-2 | . | CASREGADLFRATGELFF | TGCGCCAGCAGGGAGGGGGCCGACCTATTCCGGGCCACCGGGGAGCTGTTTTTT
. | TRBJ1-2 | TRBV27 | . | CASSLYGGYGYTF | TGTGCCAGCAGTTTATACGGGGGTTATGGCTACACCTTC
. | TRBJ2-7 | TRBV7-9 | . | CASSLAGAGYEQYF | TGTGCCAGCAGCTTAGCGGGTGCGGGCTACGAGCAGTACTTC
TRBD1 | TRBJ1-2 | TRBV18 | . | CASSPLDRDPPYGYTF | TGTGCCAGCTCACCACTGGACAGGGATCCTCCCTATGGCTACACCTTC
. | TRBJ2-1 | TRBV7-9 | . | CASSSQPGGNEQFF | TGTGCCAGCAGTTCCCAGCCCGGGGGCAATGAGCAGTTCTTC
. | TRBJ2-4 | TRBV6-1 | . | CASSEPGDKNIQYF | TGTGCCAGCAGTGAACCAGGGGACAAAAACATTCAGTACTTC
. | TRBJ1-5 | TRBV10-2 | . | CASSGNSHNQPQHF | TGCGCCAGCAGTGGGAACAGCCACAATCAGCCCCAGCATTTT
. | TRBJ2-2 | TRBV6-1 | . | CASSEAGGVTGELFF | TGTGCCAGCAGTGAAGCCGGGGGAGTCACCGGGGAGCTGTTTTTT
TRBD1 | TRBJ1-1 | TRBV2 | . | CASSDRTGVGGAFF | TGTGCCAGCAGTGACCGGACAGGGGTCGGCGGAGCTTTCTTT
. | TRBJ1-5 | TRBV19 | . | CASSMKGWGGNQPQHF | TGTGCCAGTAGTATGAAGGGTTGGGGAGGCAATCAGCCCCAGCATTTT
. | TRBJ2-7 | TRBV20-1 | . | CSAKGVYEQYF | TGCAGTGCTAAGGGGGTCTACGAGCAGTACTTC
TRBD1 | TRBJ2-5 | TRBV2 | . | CASSEDRTGETQYF | TGTGCCAGCAGTGAAGACAGGACAGGGGAAACCCAGTACTTC
TRBD2 | TRBJ2-7 | TRBV6-5 | . | CASSHGGGQGYEQYF | TGTGCCAGCAGCCACGGCGGGGGGCAGGGCTACGAGCAGTACTTC
TRBD1 | TRBJ2-7 | TRBV30 | . | CVLDRGLEQYF | TGTGTTCTGGACAGGGGTTTGGAGCAGTACTTC
TRBD2 | TRBJ2-5 | TRBV27 | . | CASSVTSGREETQYF | TGTGCCAGCAGTGTGACTAGCGGGAGGGAAGAGACCCAGTACTTC
TRBD1 | TRBJ1-6 | TRBV27 | once | CASTIGTDSPLHF | TGTGCCAGCACTATCGGGACAGATTCACCCCTCCACTTT
TRBD1 | TRBJ1-1 | TRBV20-1 | . | CSARVSGGAFF | TGCAGTGCTAGAGTTTCAGGGGGAGCTTTCTTT
TRBD1 | TRBJ1-1 | TRBV25-1 | . | CASIRQGRGEAFF | TGTGCCAGCATCCGACAGGGCAGGGGTGAAGCTTTCTTT
. | TRBJ2-5 | TRBV6-5 | . | CASTRETQYF | TGTGCCAGCACGAGGGAGACCCAGTACTTC
TRBD1 | TRBJ2-7 | TRBV5-6 | . | CASSLLTGGYEQYF | TGTGCCAGCAGCCTGCTTACAGGGGGTTACGAGCAGTACTTC
TRBD2 | TRBJ2-7 | TRBV2 | . | CASGRTSGYEQYF | TGTGCCAGCGGCAGGACTAGCGGCTACGAGCAGTACTTC
TRBD2 | TRBJ2-7 | TRBV15 | . | CATSHGYLAGVVGGYEQYF | TGTGCCACCAGCCACGGGTATCTAGCGGGAGTGGTTGGAGGCTACGAGCAGTACTTC
. | TRBJ2-3 | TRBV2 | . | CASSQETASTDTQYF | TGTGCCAGCAGCCAAGAGACAGCTAGCACAGATACGCAGTATTTT
TRBD2 | TRBJ2-1 | TRBV27 | medium-sized | CASSPTSAGEQFF | TGTGCCAGCAGTCCAACTAGCGCCGGTGAGCAGTTCTTC
. | TRBJ1-4 | TRBV2 | . | CASSEGGPNEKLFF | TGTGCCAGCAGTGAAGGGGGGCCTAATGAAAAACTGTTTTTT
. | TRBJ2-7 | TRBV7-8 | . | CASSTTGTPYEQYF | TGTGCCAGCAGCACCACAGGGACCCCCTACGAGCAGTACTTC
. | TRBJ2-1 | TRBV6-1 | . | CASSLITGYNEQFF | TGTGCCAGCAGTTTAATTACAGGGTACAATGAGCAGTTCTTC
. | TRBJ1-5 | TRBV28 | few | CASLPTGFSNQPQHF | TGTGCCAGCCTCCCTACAGGGTTTAGCAATCAGCCCCAGCATTTT
TRBD2 | TRBJ2-5 | TRBV5-1 | . | CASSLAASGSWETQYF | TGCGCCAGCAGCTTGGCCGCTAGCGGGAGCTGGGAGACCCAGTACTTC